Listed below are T cell receptor beta chains from one sample, sequenced in a study of T-cell reconstitution after alpha-beta-depleted transplantation in children. TCRdb ran MiXCR on the PCR reads and lists one entry per CDR3 protein. The table includes hundreds of thousands of distinct CDR3 sequences, around 15% detected once. The sequencing here drew on PBMCs, mostly from graft donor cells, taken 360 days after TCRalphabeta/CD19-depleted stem cell transplant. The origin of the receptors is a male patient aged 2 to 9 who had a stem cell transplant for acute lymphoblastic leukemia, so the T cells may come from the graft donor. Both conserved end residues are part of each CDR3. A D gene is named only where the DNA matches it firmly. Clone size is not always given. Where it is, it says once, few, many or a class for expanded clones.

v_call	d_call	j_call	clone_size	cdr3_aa	cdr3_nt
TRBV3-2	-	TRBJ2-1	-	CASCMHFLGSYNEQFF	TGTGCCTCCTGCATGCACTTCCTAGGATCCTACAATGAGCAGTTCTTC
TRBV12-3/TRBV12-4	-	TRBJ2-3	many	CASSLATDTQYF	TGTGCCAGCAGTTTAGCGACAGATACGCAGTATTTT
TRBV12-3/TRBV12-4	-	TRBJ2-2	many	CASSPPRGRVTGELFF	TGTGCCAGCAGTCCGCCGAGGGGGAGGGTTACCGGGGAGCTGTTTTTT
TRBV5-1	-	TRBJ1-1	many	CASHTAPGTEAFF	TGCGCCAGCCACACAGCCCCAGGAACTGAAGCTTTCTTT
TRBV4-3	-	TRBJ2-2	few	CASSQDPFVGELFF	TGCGCCAGCAGCCAGGACCCCTTCGTAGGGGAGCTGTTTTTT
TRBV20-1	-	TRBJ2-5	-	CSATRARVETQYF	TGCAGTGCTACTCGAGCCAGGGTTGAGACCCAGTACTTC
TRBV7-8	TRBD2	TRBJ2-5	-	CASSFLSGRALEETQYF	TGTGCCAGCAGCTTTCTTAGCGGGAGGGCCCTCGAAGAGACCCAGTACTTC
TRBV28	-	TRBJ2-1	few	CASSFLAGTNEQFF	TGTGCCAGCAGTTTTCTCGCAGGGACCAATGAGCAGTTCTTC
TRBV7-3	-	TRBJ2-5	-	CASSLRSQETQYF	TGTGCCAGCAGCTTACGCAGTCAAGAGACCCAGTACTTC
TRBV5-1	-	TRBJ2-2	many	CASSLEEGLDGELFF	TGCGCCAGCAGCTTGGAAGAGGGCCTGGACGGGGAGCTGTTTTTT
TRBV12-3/TRBV12-4	-	TRBJ1-5	-	CASSRIRGGPQHF	TGTGCCAGCAGCCGAATTAGGGGTGGACCCCAGCATTTT
TRBV28	-	TRBJ2-7	few	CASSLIRVNSYEQYF	TGTGCCAGCAGTTTGATCAGGGTTAACTCCTACGAGCAGTACTTC
TRBV12-3/TRBV12-4	TRBD2	TRBJ2-1	many	CASSPGLAGEDEQFF	TGTGCCAGCAGTCCCGGACTAGCGGGAGAAGATGAGCAGTTCTTC
TRBV20-1	TRBD2	TRBJ2-7	-	CSAKRILAGGPREQYF	TGCAGTGCTAAACGAATACTAGCGGGAGGGCCCCGGGAGCAGTACTTC
TRBV24-1	-	TRBJ2-1	few	CATSDFWPPFHNEQFF	TGTGCCACCAGTGATTTTTGGCCACCTTTTCACAATGAGCAGTTCTTC
TRBV11-1	-	TRBJ2-1	-	CASSTQGSGEQFF	TGTGCCAGCAGCACGCAGGGGTCCGGTGAGCAGTTCTTC
TRBV12-3/TRBV12-4	TRBD1	TRBJ2-1	-	CASSFGQGADNEQFF	TGTGCCAGCAGTTTTGGCCAGGGGGCGGACAATGAGCAGTTCTTC
TRBV20-1	-	TRBJ1-1	many	CSASLRGMNTEAFF	TGCAGTGCGTCCCTCCGGGGGATGAACACTGAAGCTTTCTTT
TRBV28	-	TRBJ2-7	few	CASSRGRGPGEQYF	TGTGCCAGCAGTCGGGGCAGGGGCCCGGGGGAGCAGTACTTC
TRBV15	-	TRBJ2-7	few	CATSGRTASSYEQYF	TGTGCCACCAGCGGGCGAACAGCTAGCTCCTACGAGCAGTACTTC
TRBV27	-	TRBJ2-1	few	CASSPVGLLQVTTSYNEQFF	TGTGCCAGCAGCCCCGTAGGGCTCCTACAAGTGACGACCTCCTACAATGAGCAGTTCTTC
TRBV20-1	-	TRBJ1-4	few	CSARRFNEKLFF	TGCAGTGCTAGACGTTTCAATGAAAAACTGTTTTTT
TRBV7-6	-	TRBJ1-6	few	CASSPDSDRNSPLHF	TGTGCCAGCAGCCCGGACTCAGACCGAAATTCACCCCTCCACTTT
TRBV27	TRBD2	TRBJ2-1	-	CASSKPPSGLAYNEQFF	TGTGCCAGCAGTAAGCCGCCCTCGGGACTAGCATACAATGAGCAGTTCTTC
TRBV4-2	-	TRBJ2-3	-	CASSQEVTGPTTDTQYF	TGTGCCAGCAGCCAAGAGGTCACAGGACCCACGACCGATACGCAGTATTTT
TRBV5-1	-	TRBJ2-3	-	CASSPPGSDTQYF	TGCGCCAGCAGCCCGCCAGGGTCAGATACGCAGTATTTT
TRBV20-1	-	TRBJ2-1	many	CSARGPTSNYNEQFF	TGCAGTGCTAGGGGGCCGACTAGTAATTACAATGAGCAGTTCTTC
TRBV7-9	TRBD1	TRBJ2-7	-	CASSLARDRVHEQYF	TGTGCCAGCAGCTTAGCCCGGGACAGGGTCCACGAGCAGTACTTC
TRBV30	-	TRBJ1-2	-	CAWSNTVGYTF	TGTGCCTGGAGTAATACGGTTGGCTACACCTTC
TRBV12-3/TRBV12-4	-	TRBJ2-2	many	CASSFGITGELFF	TGTGCCAGCAGTTTTGGGATCACCGGGGAGCTGTTTTTT
TRBV7-8	TRBD2	TRBJ2-3	few	CASSLELAVDTQYF	TGTGCCAGCAGCTTAGAACTAGCGGTAGATACGCAGTATTTT
TRBV12-3/TRBV12-4	-	TRBJ2-1	-	CASSLEGTLPDNEQFF	TGTGCCAGCAGCCTAGAGGGAACCCTCCCCGACAATGAGCAGTTCTTC
TRBV4-1	-	TRBJ2-7	few	CASSQGGGHEQYF	TGCGCCAGCAGCCAAGGGGGGGGCCACGAGCAGTACTTC
TRBV19	-	TRBJ2-7	-	CASSISQYSYEQYF	TGTGCCAGTAGTATCAGCCAGTACTCCTACGAGCAGTACTTC
TRBV28	TRBD2	TRBJ2-7	many	CASSLAGVYSYEQYF	TGTGCCAGCAGTTTAGCGGGAGTCTACTCCTACGAGCAGTACTTC
TRBV5-1	-	TRBJ2-3	-	CASSLESVATTDTQYF	TGCGCCAGCAGCTTGGAATCAGTAGCAACCACAGATACGCAGTATTTT
TRBV18	-	TRBJ1-1	-	CASSPLMTGHLNTEAFF	TGTGCCAGCTCACCACTAATGACGGGACATCTGAACACTGAAGCTTTCTTT
TRBV6-1	TRBD1	TRBJ2-5	-	CASSLATGVRGTQYF	TGTGCCAGCAGTCTCGCGACAGGGGTCCGGGGGACCCAGTACTTC
TRBV4-3	-	TRBJ1-1	few	CASSQDLGVGTEAFF	TGCGCCAGCAGCCAAGATCTCGGGGTCGGCACTGAAGCTTTCTTT
TRBV4-1	-	TRBJ2-5	many	CASSQVAGETQYF	TGCGCCAGCAGCCAAGTTGCGGGAGAGACCCAGTACTTC
TRBV6-1	TRBD2	TRBJ2-7	few	CASERLAGSYEQYF	TGTGCCAGCGAAAGACTAGCGGGCTCCTACGAGCAGTACTTC
TRBV5-1	TRBD2	TRBJ2-3	-	CASSLVAWGGTDTQYF	TGCGCCAGCAGCTTGGTGGCCTGGGGGGGTACAGATACGCAGTATTTT
TRBV3-1	TRBD2	TRBJ2-1	-	CATSPWTSGYNEQFF	TGTGCCACCAGTCCCTGGACTAGCGGTTACAATGAGCAGTTCTTC
TRBV7-9	-	TRBJ1-2	-	CASSYPLPNGESSNYGYTF	TGTGCCAGCAGCTATCCTCTGCCTAACGGGGAGAGCTCTAACTATGGCTACACCTTC
TRBV20-1	TRBD2	TRBJ2-7	many	CSASGGSYEQYF	TGCAGTGCTAGCGGGGGGTCCTACGAGCAGTACTTC